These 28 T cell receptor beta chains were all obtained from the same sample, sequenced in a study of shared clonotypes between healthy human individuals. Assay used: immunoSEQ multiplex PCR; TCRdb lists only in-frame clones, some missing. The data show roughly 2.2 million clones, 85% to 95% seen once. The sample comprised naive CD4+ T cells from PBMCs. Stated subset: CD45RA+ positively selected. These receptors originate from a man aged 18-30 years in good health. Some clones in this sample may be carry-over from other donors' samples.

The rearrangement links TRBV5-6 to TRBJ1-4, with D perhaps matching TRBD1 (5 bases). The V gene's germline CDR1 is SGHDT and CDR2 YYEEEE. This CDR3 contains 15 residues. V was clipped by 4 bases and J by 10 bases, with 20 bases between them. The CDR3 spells CASSRGEALGGKLFF. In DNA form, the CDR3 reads TGTGCCAGCAGCCGGGGAGAAGCACTCGGGGGAAAACTGTTTTTT.

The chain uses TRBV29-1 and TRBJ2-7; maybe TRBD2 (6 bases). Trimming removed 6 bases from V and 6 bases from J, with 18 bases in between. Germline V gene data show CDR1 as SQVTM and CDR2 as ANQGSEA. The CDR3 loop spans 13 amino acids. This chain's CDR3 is CSVGGKLIPEQYF. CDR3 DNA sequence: TGCAGCGTCGGAGGGAAGTTAATCCCCGAGCAGTACTTC.

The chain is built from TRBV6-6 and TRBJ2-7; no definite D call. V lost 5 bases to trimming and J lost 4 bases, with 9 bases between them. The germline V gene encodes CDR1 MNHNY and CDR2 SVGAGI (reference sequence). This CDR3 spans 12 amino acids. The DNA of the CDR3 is TGTGCCAGCAGTGTCGCTTCGTACGAGCAGTACTTC. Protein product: CASSVASYEQYF.

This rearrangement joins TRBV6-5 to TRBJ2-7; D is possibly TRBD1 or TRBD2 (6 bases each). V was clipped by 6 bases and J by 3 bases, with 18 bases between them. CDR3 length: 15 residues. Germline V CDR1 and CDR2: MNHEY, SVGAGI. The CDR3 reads CASRAVGGVYYEQYF. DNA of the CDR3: TGTGCCAGCAGGGCGGTCGGGGGCGTCTACTACGAGCAGTACTTC.

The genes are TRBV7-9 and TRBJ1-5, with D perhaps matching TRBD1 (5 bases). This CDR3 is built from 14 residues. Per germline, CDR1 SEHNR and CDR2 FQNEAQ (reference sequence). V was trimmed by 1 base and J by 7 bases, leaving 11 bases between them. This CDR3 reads CASSLGGLVQPQHF. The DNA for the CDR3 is TGTGCCAGCAGCTTAGGGGGGTTGGTCCAGCCCCAGCATTTT.

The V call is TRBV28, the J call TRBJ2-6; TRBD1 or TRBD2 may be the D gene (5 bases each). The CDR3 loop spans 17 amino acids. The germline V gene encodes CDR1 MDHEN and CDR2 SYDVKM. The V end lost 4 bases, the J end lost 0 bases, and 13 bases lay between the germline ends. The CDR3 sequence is CASSSVLGGSGANVLTF. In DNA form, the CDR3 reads TGTGCCAGCAGTTCGGTTCTTGGGGGCTCTGGGGCCAACGTCCTGACTTTC. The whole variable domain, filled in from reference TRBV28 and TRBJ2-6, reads DVKVTQSSRYLVKRTGEKVFLECVQDMDHENMFWYRQDPGLGLRLIYFSYDVKMKEKGDIPEGYSVSREKKERFSLILESASTNQTSMYLCASSSVLGGSGANVLTFGAGSRLTVL.

The CDR3 DNA follows: TGTGCCAGCAGTGACGGGTGGGGGGACCAGCCGGGCAATGAGCAGTTCTTC. Its protein product is CASSDGWGDQPGNEQFF. The chain employs TRBV6-4 and TRBJ2-1; D may be TRBD2 (6 bases). Trimming stripped 2 bases from V and 6 bases from J, with 20 bases between. This CDR3 spans 17 amino acids. Looked up from germline, CDR1 is MRHNA and CDR2 is SNTAGT.

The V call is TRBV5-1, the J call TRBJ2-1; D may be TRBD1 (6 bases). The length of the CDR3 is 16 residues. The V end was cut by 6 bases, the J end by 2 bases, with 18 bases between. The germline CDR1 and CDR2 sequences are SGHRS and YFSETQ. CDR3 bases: TGCGCCAGCACCCCGAGAGAAGGGGGTGCCTACAATGAGCAGTTCTTC. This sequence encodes CASTPREGGAYNEQFF.

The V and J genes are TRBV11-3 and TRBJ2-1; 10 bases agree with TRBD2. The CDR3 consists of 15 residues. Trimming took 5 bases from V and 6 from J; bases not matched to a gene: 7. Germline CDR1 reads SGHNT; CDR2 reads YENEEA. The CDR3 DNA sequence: TGTGCCAGCAGCCCGAGCGGGACTAGCGCCAATGAGCAGTTCTTC. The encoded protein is CASSPSGTSANEQFF.

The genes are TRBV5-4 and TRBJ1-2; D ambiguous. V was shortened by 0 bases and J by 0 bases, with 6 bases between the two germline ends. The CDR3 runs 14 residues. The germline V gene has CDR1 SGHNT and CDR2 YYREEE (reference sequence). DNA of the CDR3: TGTGCCAGCAGCTTGGGTGTGGCTAACTATGGCTACACCTTC. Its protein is CASSLGVANYGYTF. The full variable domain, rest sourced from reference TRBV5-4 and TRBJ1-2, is ETGVTQSPTHLIKTRGQQVTLRCSSQSGHNTVSWYQQALGQGPQFIFQYYREEENGRGNFPPRFSGLQFPNYSSELNVNALELDDSALYLCASSLGVANYGYTFGSGTRLTVV.

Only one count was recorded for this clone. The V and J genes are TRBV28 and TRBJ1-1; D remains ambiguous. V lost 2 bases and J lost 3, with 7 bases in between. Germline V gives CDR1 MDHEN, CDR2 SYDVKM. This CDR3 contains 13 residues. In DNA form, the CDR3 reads TGTGCCAGCAGTTTAAATCGGGACACTGAAGCTTTCTTT. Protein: CASSLNRDTEAFF.

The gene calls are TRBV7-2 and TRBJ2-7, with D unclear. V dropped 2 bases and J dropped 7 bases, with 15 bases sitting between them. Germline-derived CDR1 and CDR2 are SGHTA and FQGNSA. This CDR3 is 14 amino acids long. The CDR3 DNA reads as TGTGCCAGCAGCTTATATCAGACCATGGGGGAGCAGTACTTC. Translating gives CASSLYQTMGEQYF.

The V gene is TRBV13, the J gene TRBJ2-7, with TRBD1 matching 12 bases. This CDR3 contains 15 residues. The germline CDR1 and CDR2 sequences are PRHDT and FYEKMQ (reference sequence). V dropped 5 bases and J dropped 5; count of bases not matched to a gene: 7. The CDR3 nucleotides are TGTGCCAGCAGCCCGGGACAGGGGGCGGGCGACGAGCAGTACTTC. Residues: CASSPGQGAGDEQYF.

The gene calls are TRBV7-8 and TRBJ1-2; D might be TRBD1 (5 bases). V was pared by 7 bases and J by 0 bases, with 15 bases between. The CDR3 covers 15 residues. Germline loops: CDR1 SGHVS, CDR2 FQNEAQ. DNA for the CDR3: TGTGCCAGCACCGCCCGGGACCCGTCTAACTATGGCTACACCTTC. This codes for CASTARDPSNYGYTF.

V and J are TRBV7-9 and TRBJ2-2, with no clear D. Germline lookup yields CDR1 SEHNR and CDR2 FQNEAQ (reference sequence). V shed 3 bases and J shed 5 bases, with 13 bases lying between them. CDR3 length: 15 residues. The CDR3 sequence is CASSLAAGQTGELFF. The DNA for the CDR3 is TGTGCCAGCAGCTTGGCGGCCGGTCAAACCGGGGAGCTGTTTTTT.

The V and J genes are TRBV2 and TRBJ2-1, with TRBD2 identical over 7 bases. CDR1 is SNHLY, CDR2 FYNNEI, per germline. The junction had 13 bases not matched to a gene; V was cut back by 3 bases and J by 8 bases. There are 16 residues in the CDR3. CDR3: CASSEGDYLYLDEQFF. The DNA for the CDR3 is TGTGCCAGCAGTGAGGGGGACTACCTGTATCTGGATGAGCAGTTCTTC.

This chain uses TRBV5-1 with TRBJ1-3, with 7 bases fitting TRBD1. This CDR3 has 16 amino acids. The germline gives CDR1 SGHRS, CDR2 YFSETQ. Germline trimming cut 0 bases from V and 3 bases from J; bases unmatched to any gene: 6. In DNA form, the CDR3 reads TGCGCCAGCAGCTTGGAGGCAGGGGGATATGGAAACACCATATATTTT. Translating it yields CASSLEAGGYGNTIYF.

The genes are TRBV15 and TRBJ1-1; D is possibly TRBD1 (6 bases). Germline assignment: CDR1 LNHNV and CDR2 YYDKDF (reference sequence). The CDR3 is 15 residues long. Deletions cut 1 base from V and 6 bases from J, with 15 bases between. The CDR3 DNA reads TGTGCCACCAGCAGAGGCGAGGGGGTAAAGGCTGAAGCTTTCTTT. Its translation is CATSRGEGVKAEAFF.

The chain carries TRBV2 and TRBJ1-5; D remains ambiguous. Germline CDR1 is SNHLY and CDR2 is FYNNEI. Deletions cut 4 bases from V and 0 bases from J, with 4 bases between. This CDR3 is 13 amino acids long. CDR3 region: CASSGVSNQPQHF. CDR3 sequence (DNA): TGTGCCAGCAGTGGAGTTAGCAATCAGCCCCAGCATTTT.

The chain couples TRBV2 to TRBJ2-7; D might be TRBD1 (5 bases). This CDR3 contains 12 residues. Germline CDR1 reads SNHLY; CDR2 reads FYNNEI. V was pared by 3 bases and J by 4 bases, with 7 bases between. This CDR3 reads CASSDDRYEQYF. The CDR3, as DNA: TGTGCCAGCAGTGATGACAGATACGAGCAGTACTTC. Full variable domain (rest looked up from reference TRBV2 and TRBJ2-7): EPEVTQTPSHQVTQMGQEVILRCVPISNHLYFYWYRQILGQKVEFLVSFYNNEISEKSEIFDDQFSVERPDGSNFTLKIRSTKLEDSAMYFCASSDDRYEQYFGPGTRLTVT.

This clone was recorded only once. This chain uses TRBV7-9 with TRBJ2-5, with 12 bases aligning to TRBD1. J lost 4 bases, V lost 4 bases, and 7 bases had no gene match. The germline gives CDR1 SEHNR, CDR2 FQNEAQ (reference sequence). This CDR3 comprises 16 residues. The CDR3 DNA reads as TGTGCCAGCAGCTCAACCGGGACAGGGGGCGTAGAGACCCAGTACTTC. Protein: CASSSTGTGGVETQYF.

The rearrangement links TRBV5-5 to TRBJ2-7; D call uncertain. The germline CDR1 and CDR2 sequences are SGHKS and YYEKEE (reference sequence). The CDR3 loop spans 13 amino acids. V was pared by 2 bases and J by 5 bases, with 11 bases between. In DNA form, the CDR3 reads TGTGCCAGCAGCTTAACGGTGAATCACGAGCAGTACTTC. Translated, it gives CASSLTVNHEQYF.

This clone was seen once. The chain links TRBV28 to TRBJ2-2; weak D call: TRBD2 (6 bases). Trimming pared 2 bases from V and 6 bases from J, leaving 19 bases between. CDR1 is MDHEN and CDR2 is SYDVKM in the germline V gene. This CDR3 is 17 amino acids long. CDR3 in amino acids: CASSLVLDGGTPGELFF. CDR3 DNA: TGTGCCAGCAGTTTAGTGCTCGATGGGGGGACCCCCGGGGAGCTGTTTTTT.

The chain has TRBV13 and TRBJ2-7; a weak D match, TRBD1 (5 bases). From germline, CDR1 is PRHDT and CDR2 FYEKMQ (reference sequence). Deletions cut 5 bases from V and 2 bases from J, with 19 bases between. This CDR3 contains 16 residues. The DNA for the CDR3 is TGTGCCAGCAGCCATTCCGGACAAGCTTTCACCTACGAGCAGTACTTC. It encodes CASSHSGQAFTYEQYF.

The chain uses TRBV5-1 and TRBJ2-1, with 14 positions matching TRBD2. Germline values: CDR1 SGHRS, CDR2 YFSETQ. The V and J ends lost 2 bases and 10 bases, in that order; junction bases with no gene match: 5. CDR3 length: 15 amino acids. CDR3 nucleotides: TGCGCCAGCAGCTTTCGGACTAGCGGGAGGTCGGAGCAGTTCTTC. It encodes CASSFRTSGRSEQFF.

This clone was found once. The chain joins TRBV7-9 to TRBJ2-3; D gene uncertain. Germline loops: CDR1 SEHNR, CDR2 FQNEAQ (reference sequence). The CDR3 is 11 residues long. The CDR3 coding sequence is TGTGCAGCTGGGTTCACAGATACGCAGTATTTT. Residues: CAAGFTDTQYF.

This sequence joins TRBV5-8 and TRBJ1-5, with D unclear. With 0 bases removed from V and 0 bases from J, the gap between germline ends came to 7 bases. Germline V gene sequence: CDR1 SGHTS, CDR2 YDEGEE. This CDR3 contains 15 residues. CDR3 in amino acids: CASSLGTHSNQPQHF. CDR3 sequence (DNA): TGTGCCAGCAGCTTGGGGACTCATAGCAATCAGCCCCAGCATTTT.

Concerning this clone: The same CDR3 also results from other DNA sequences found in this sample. The CDR3 sequence: CASSLLAENTGELFF. CDR3 DNA sequence: TGTGCCAGCAGCCTTCTAGCGGAGAACACCGGGGAGCTGTTTTTT. The chain links TRBV7-3 to TRBJ2-2, with 7 bases that match TRBD2. This CDR3 region has 15 residues. Germline CDR1 SGHTA, CDR2 FQGTGA. V was clipped by 5 bases and J by 1 base; unmatched bases: 4.